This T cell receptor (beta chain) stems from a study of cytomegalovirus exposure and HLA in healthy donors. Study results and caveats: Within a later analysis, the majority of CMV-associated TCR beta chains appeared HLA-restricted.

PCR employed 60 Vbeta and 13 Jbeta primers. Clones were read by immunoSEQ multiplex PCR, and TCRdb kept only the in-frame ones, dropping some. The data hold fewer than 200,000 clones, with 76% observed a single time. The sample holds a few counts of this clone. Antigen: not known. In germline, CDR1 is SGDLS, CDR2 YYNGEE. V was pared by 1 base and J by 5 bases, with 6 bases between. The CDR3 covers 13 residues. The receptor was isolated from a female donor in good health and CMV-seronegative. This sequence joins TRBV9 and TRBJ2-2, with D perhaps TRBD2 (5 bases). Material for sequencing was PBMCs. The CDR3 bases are TGTGCCAGCAGCGTATCGGGGACCGGGGAGCTGTTTTTT. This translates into CASSVSGTGELFF.